This TCR beta chain originates from a study of shared clonotypes between healthy human individuals. Background on the study: The people who gave samples were two women and a few men aged 18 to 49. Three CD4 naive, three CD4 memory, two CD8 naive and one CD8 memory plate were used per donor.

Produced via immunoSEQ multiplex PCR; TCRdb's table is partial and in-frame only. The repertoire holds approximately 1.1 million clones, around 82% seen once, with about 0.52% in the top ten. V was clipped by 4 bases and J by 1 base, with 15 bases between them. This CDR3 contains 16 residues. In germline, CDR1 is SNHLY, CDR2 FYNNEI. Every donor was a Caucasian adult from Nashville, Tennessee. The receptor comes from a man in his late teens or twenties in good health. Some clones in this sample may be carry-over from other donors' samples. The chain combines TRBV2 with TRBJ2-3, with D tentatively TRBD2 (6 bases). Sequenced input: memory CD4+ T cells from PBMCs. Noted subset: CD45RA-negative fraction. CDR3 sequence: CASSASPGLRTDTQYF. CDR3 nucleotide sequence: TGTGCCAGCAGTGCTTCCCCGGGACTCCGCACAGATACGCAGTATTTT.